This is a list of T cell receptor beta chains from one sample in a study of T cells in tuberculosis. Assay used: immunoSEQ multiplex PCR; TCRdb lists only in-frame clones, some missing. Of over 30,000 clones in the sample, under 98% are singletons; the top ten hold around 6%. The sequencing sample was made of PBMCs. The receptors originated from a donor aged 10-30 years with latent tuberculosis or without tuberculosis infection. The CDR3 runs from the conserved cysteine through the conserved F or W. The D gene is left open where the match is weak. The size of a clone is reported for some rows only, either as once, few or many, or as a class for expanded clones.

v_call: TRBV5-1; d_call: TRBD1; j_call: TRBJ1-5; clone_size: .; cdr3_nt: TGCGCCAGCAGCTTGGGGACAGGGGTGAATCAGCCCCAGCATTTT; cdr3_aa: CASSLGTGVNQPQHF
v_call: TRBV6-5; d_call: TRBD1; j_call: TRBJ2-7; clone_size: .; cdr3_nt: TGTGCCACACTAGGGGGGACAGGGAGCGAGCAGTACTTC; cdr3_aa: CATLGGTGSEQYF
v_call: TRBV7-9; d_call: .; j_call: TRBJ2-3; clone_size: .; cdr3_nt: TGTGCCAGCAGCACTAGAATGGGCACAGATACGCAGTATTTT; cdr3_aa: CASSTRMGTDTQYF
v_call: TRBV4-2; d_call: TRBD1; j_call: TRBJ1-1; clone_size: .; cdr3_nt: TGTGCCAGCACCTCAGGGGGACACCTGAACACTGAAGCTTTCTTT; cdr3_aa: CASTSGGHLNTEAFF
v_call: TRBV6-4; d_call: TRBD2; j_call: TRBJ2-1; clone_size: once; cdr3_nt: TGTGCCAGCAGTGCAGGAGCGGGAGTCGGGAATGAGCAGTTCTTC; cdr3_aa: CASSAGAGVGNEQFF
v_call: TRBV21-1; d_call: .; j_call: TRBJ1-5; clone_size: .; cdr3_nt: TGTGCCAGCCAACAGGGGCAGGGTCAGCCCCAGCATTTT; cdr3_aa: CASQQGQGQPQHF
v_call: TRBV11-3; d_call: TRBD1; j_call: TRBJ2-7; clone_size: .; cdr3_nt: TGTGCCAGCAGCTTAGGGACAGGTTCCTACGAGCAGTACTTC; cdr3_aa: CASSLGTGSYEQYF
v_call: TRBV30; d_call: .; j_call: TRBJ1-5; clone_size: .; cdr3_nt: TGTGCCTGGAAGCAGGGAAATCAGCCCCAGCATTTT; cdr3_aa: CAWKQGNQPQHF
v_call: TRBV12-5; d_call: .; j_call: TRBJ1-3; clone_size: .; cdr3_nt: TGTGCTAGTGGTGTCGGCGGGGGGCCTGGAAACACCATATATTTT; cdr3_aa: CASGVGGGPGNTIYF
v_call: TRBV7-7; d_call: TRBD1; j_call: TRBJ2-5; clone_size: .; cdr3_nt: TGTGCCAGCAGCTCCCCCAAGGGGACAGGACAAGAGACCCAGTACTTC; cdr3_aa: CASSSPKGTGQETQYF
v_call: TRBV6-5; d_call: TRBD1; j_call: TRBJ2-2; clone_size: .; cdr3_nt: TGTGCCAGCAGTAAACAGGGGACCACCGGGGAGCTGTTTTTT; cdr3_aa: CASSKQGTTGELFF
v_call: TRBV19; d_call: TRBD1; j_call: TRBJ1-1; clone_size: .; cdr3_nt: TGTGCCAGTAGTATTCAGGGGGGGAACACTGAAGCTTTCTTT; cdr3_aa: CASSIQGGNTEAFF
v_call: TRBV19; d_call: .; j_call: TRBJ2-3; clone_size: once; cdr3_nt: TGTGCCAGTAGCCGCCTACAGACCGGAGATACGCAGTATTTT; cdr3_aa: CASSRLQTGDTQYF
v_call: TRBV29-1; d_call: .; j_call: TRBJ2-7; clone_size: .; cdr3_nt: TGCAGCGCGGTCGACAACTCCTACGAGCAGTACTTC; cdr3_aa: CSAVDNSYEQYF
v_call: TRBV11-2; d_call: .; j_call: TRBJ2-1; clone_size: .; cdr3_nt: TGTGCCAGCAGCCTAATACGGGAGCAGTTCTTC; cdr3_aa: CASSLIREQFF
v_call: TRBV2; d_call: .; j_call: TRBJ1-1; clone_size: .; cdr3_nt: TGTGCCAGCAGTGAATGGGGCCGAGACACTGAAGCTTTCTTT; cdr3_aa: CASSEWGRDTEAFF
v_call: TRBV9; d_call: TRBD2; j_call: TRBJ2-3; clone_size: once; cdr3_nt: TGTGCCAGCAGCGTTTTAGCGGGGCGCACAGATACGCAGTATTTT; cdr3_aa: CASSVLAGRTDTQYF
v_call: TRBV19; d_call: .; j_call: TRBJ2-1; clone_size: few; cdr3_nt: TGTGCCAGTAGTATACGGGCTAGCCGTTCCAATGAGCAGTTCTTC; cdr3_aa: CASSIRASRSNEQFF
v_call: TRBV5-4; d_call: TRBD2; j_call: TRBJ2-5; clone_size: .; cdr3_nt: TGTGCCAGTAGCTTGGTACTAGCGGGGGGGCAGGAGACCCAGTACTTC; cdr3_aa: CASSLVLAGGQETQYF
v_call: TRBV6-1; d_call: TRBD1; j_call: TRBJ2-7; clone_size: .; cdr3_nt: TGTGCCAGCAGGCGGGACAGGGTATACGAGCAGTACTTC; cdr3_aa: CASRRDRVYEQYF
v_call: TRBV18; d_call: .; j_call: TRBJ2-2; clone_size: .; cdr3_nt: TGTGCCAGCTCACCTACCCGGGGATCGGGGGAGCTGTTTTTT; cdr3_aa: CASSPTRGSGELFF
v_call: TRBV29-1; d_call: TRBD1; j_call: TRBJ1-4; clone_size: .; cdr3_nt: TGCAGCGTTGGACAGGGGGCGGCTAATGAAAAACTGTTTTTT; cdr3_aa: CSVGQGAANEKLFF
v_call: TRBV19; d_call: .; j_call: TRBJ2-3; clone_size: .; cdr3_nt: TGTGCCAGTAGTATAGGACTAAGCACAGATACGCAGTATTTT; cdr3_aa: CASSIGLSTDTQYF
v_call: TRBV6-1; d_call: TRBD1; j_call: TRBJ2-7; clone_size: .; cdr3_nt: TGTGCCAGCAGCCCCTCGGGACAGGAGTCCTACGAGCAGTACTTC; cdr3_aa: CASSPSGQESYEQYF
v_call: TRBV7-6; d_call: .; j_call: TRBJ1-2; clone_size: .; cdr3_nt: TGTGCCAGCAGCTTCCTAGCTAACTATGGCTACACCTTC; cdr3_aa: CASSFLANYGYTF
v_call: TRBV28; d_call: TRBD2; j_call: TRBJ2-7; clone_size: .; cdr3_nt: TGTGCCAGCCTACCTCTCCGCCTCAGCGGGGTCTACGAGCAGTACTTC; cdr3_aa: CASLPLRLSGVYEQYF
v_call: TRBV15; d_call: .; j_call: TRBJ1-2; clone_size: .; cdr3_nt: TGTGCCACCAGCAGAGATCGTTATGGCTACACCTTC; cdr3_aa: CATSRDRYGYTF
v_call: TRBV4-1; d_call: TRBD2; j_call: TRBJ2-1; clone_size: .; cdr3_nt: TGCGCCAGCAGCCAGCCGACTAGCGGGGGGGACCATGAGCAGTTCTTC; cdr3_aa: CASSQPTSGGDHEQFF
v_call: TRBV5-1; d_call: TRBD1; j_call: TRBJ2-2; clone_size: .; cdr3_nt: TGCGCCAGCATCGAGGCAGGGGGCACCGGGGAGCTGTTTTTT; cdr3_aa: CASIEAGGTGELFF